These 21 T cell receptor beta chains were all obtained from the same sample, sequenced in a study of blood T cells in healthy people across ages. A second roughly 6 to 11 cycle PCR used barcoded and J-beta primers. MiXCR, run by TCRdb on the 5' RACE reads, gives a single entry per CDR3 protein. The sample yields about 690,000 distinct CDR3 sequences, around 43% seen once. The sequenced sample consisted of blood. The source is an elderly man in good health.

This clonotype occurred a few times. The chain employs TRBV29-1 and TRBJ2-3; 9 nucleotides align to TRBD2. This CDR3 region has 16 residues. Germline loops: CDR1 SQVTM, CDR2 ANQGSEA. The ends lost 0 bases at V and 2 bases at J; junction bases unmatched: 6. CDR3 region: CSVEDRLAGHTDTQYF. As DNA, the CDR3 is TGCAGCGTTGAAGATCGGCTAGCGGGACACACAGATACGCAGTATTTT.

This chain connects TRBV4-1 to TRBJ2-3; D unresolved. The CDR3 is 16 amino acids. Germline CDR1 reads MGHRA; CDR2 reads YSYEKL. V was clipped by 4 bases and J by 2 bases, with 16 bases between them. The chain's CDR3 is CASSRSGGTNTDTQYF. The DNA for the CDR3 is TGCGCCAGCAGCCGTTCTGGCGGCACTAACACAGATACGCAGTATTTT.

This clonotype has just a few counts. The chain couples TRBV13 to TRBJ1-2; D is unresolved. V gave up 7 bases and J gave up 8 bases, with 17 bases separating them. The CDR3 spans 13 residues. Per the germline V gene, CDR1 is PRHDT and CDR2 is FYEKMQ (reference sequence). CDR3 protein: CASTTEGPGGYTF. The DNA of the CDR3 is TGTGCCAGCACTACTGAAGGGCCTGGCGGCTACACCTTC.

The V gene is TRBV4-1, the J gene TRBJ1-6; D gene unclear. The CDR3 extends over 18 amino acids. The V gene lost 1 base and the J gene lost 7 bases, with 20 bases spanning the gap. Germline CDR1 reads MGHRA; CDR2 reads YSYEKL. This CDR3 is CASSQVIRTATKNSPLHF. CDR3 nucleotides: TGCGCCAGCAGCCAAGTTATTCGCACAGCTACCAAGAATTCACCCCTCCACTTT.

The gene calls are TRBV20-1 and TRBJ2-4; 10 bases map to TRBD1. The end of the DNA aligns better with TRBJ2-7, so the J call may be wrong. CDR3 length: 14 amino acids. Germline CDR1 DFQATT, CDR2 SNEGSKA (reference sequence). CDR3 region: CSAIPDRGLYEQYF. The CDR3 DNA is TGCAGTGCCATTCCAGACAGGGGGCTTTACGAGCAGTACTTC.

J is TRBJ2-3 and V is TRBV11-2, with TRBD2 matching 9 bases. The CDR3 loop spans 16 amino acids. V was pared by 3 bases and J by 2 bases, with 6 bases of the junction left unmatched. Germline assignment: CDR1 SGHAT and CDR2 FQNNGV. The CDR3 reads CASSFAAGGPTDTQYF. The CDR3 DNA follows: TGTGCCAGCAGCTTCGCGGCGGGAGGGCCCACAGATACGCAGTATTTT.

The J gene is TRBJ1-6, the V gene TRBV20-1; a weak D match, TRBD1 (5 bases). Trimming took 3 bases from V and 7 from J, leaving 16 bases between them. Germline V CDR1 and CDR2: DFQATT, SNEGSKA (reference sequence). The CDR3 loop spans 15 amino acids. CDR3 region: CSARGGAYFNSPLHF. CDR3 sequence (DNA): TGCAGTGCTAGGGGCGGGGCCTACTTCAATTCACCCCTCCACTTT.

There are many counts of this clonotype. V and J are TRBV7-2 and TRBJ2-3; D not resolved. The CDR3 extends over 15 amino acids. CDR1 and CDR2 from the germline V gene are SGHTA and FQGNSA. With 3 bases removed from V and 0 bases from J, the gap between germline ends came to 10 bases. The CDR3 DNA reads as TGTGCCAGCAGCTTCAACTCCTTTAGCACAGATACGCAGTATTTT. Protein sequence: CASSFNSFSTDTQYF.

This clonotype was observed a single time. The chain combines TRBV7-2 with TRBJ2-5, with D perhaps given as TRBD1 or TRBD2 (5 bases each). Trimming took off 3 bases at V and 11 bases at J, with 22 bases between the two ends. This CDR3 contains 15 residues. Germline assignment: CDR1 SGHTA and CDR2 FQGNSA. The CDR3 protein is CASSFPGGRANEQYF. CDR3 DNA sequence: TGTGCCAGCAGCTTCCCTGGGGGAAGAGCGAATGAGCAGTACTTC.

The chain links TRBV5-1 to TRBJ2-1, with 10 bases matching TRBD2. The CDR3 sequence is 19 residues long. The germline gives CDR1 SGHRS, CDR2 YFSETQ. The junction had 9 bases not matched to a gene; V was cut back by 0 bases and J by 0 bases. CDR3 residues: CASSLGLAGASYSYNEQFF. The CDR3 DNA is TGCGCCAGCAGCTTGGGGCTAGCGGGAGCCTCGTACTCCTACAATGAGCAGTTCTTC.

This clonotype was observed many times. CDR3 nucleotides: TGTGCCAGCAGCGACCCAACACGCTTGGAGCAGTACTTC. This encodes CASSDPTRLEQYF. The rearrangement joins TRBV7-2 to TRBJ2-7; no clear D. This CDR3 spans 13 amino acids. Germline loops: CDR1 SGHTA, CDR2 FQGNSA. The germline V and J ends were trimmed by 5 bases and 7 bases, with 15 bases remaining between them.

This clonotype has a handful of counts. The rearrangement uses TRBV7-2 and TRBJ2-5; D is uncertain. Germline CDR1 reads SGHTA; CDR2 reads FQGNSA. The CDR3 sequence is 14 residues long. Between the trimmed V and J ends, which lost 1 base and 11 bases, there was a span of 17 bases. The CDR3, as DNA: TGTGCCAGCAGCTTAGGATCCACTTCCCTGGAGCAGTACTTC. Translating it yields CASSLGSTSLEQYF.

This clonotype was seen only once. The chain recombines TRBV5-1 with TRBJ1-2; D may be TRBD1 (6 bases). The CDR3 runs 15 residues. Germline V CDR1 and CDR2: SGHRS, YFSETQ. The V end was cut by 4 bases, the J end by 4 bases, with 17 bases between. In nucleotides, the CDR3 is TGCGCCAGCAGCCCAAATCCAGGGACAATCTATGGCTACACCTTC. It translates to CASSPNPGTIYGYTF.

This clonotype has just a few counts. The genes are TRBV3-1 and TRBJ2-6, with D perhaps TRBD1 (6 bases). Per germline, CDR1 LGHDT and CDR2 YNNKEL (reference sequence). The V end lost 4 bases, the J end lost 0 bases, and 10 bases lay between the germline ends. The CDR3 is made up of 16 amino acids. The CDR3 nucleotides read TGTGCCAGCAGCCCCCGACAGGCCTCTGGGGCCAACGTCCTGACTTTC. As protein: CASSPRQASGANVLTF.

About this clonotype: Its ends do not fully match the called genes, so a read error is possible. V usage is TRBV7-9 and J usage is TRBJ2-3; D could derive from TRBD1 or TRBD2 (7 bases each). Germline V gives CDR1 SEHNR, CDR2 FQNEAQ (reference sequence). This CDR3 comprises 15 residues. CDR3 amino acids: CAGSFRGGSTDTQYF. The DNA of the CDR3 is TGTGCCGGCAGCTTCAGGGGGGGGAGCACAGATACGCAGTATTTT. Looking up the rest from reference TRBV7-9 and TRBJ2-3 gives the full variable domain: DTGVSQNPRHKITKRGQNVTFRCDPISEHNRLYWYRQTLGQGPEFLTYFQNEAQLEKSRLLSDRFSAERPKGSFSTLEIQRTEQGDSAMYLCAGSFRGGSTDTQYFGPGTRLTVL.

This clonotype showed up just a few times. The CDR3 bases are TGTGCCGTCGCCGGGGTAGCGGGGGTGACAGATACGCAGTATTTT. Translating it yields CAVAGVAGVTDTQYF. The J gene is TRBJ2-3, the V gene TRBV7-2; TRBD2 matches at 9 bases. Unmatched junction bases numbered 12, after V lost 11 bases and J lost 3 bases. Germline V gene sequence: CDR1 SGHTA, CDR2 FQGNSA. The CDR3 consists of 15 residues.

V usage is TRBV5-1 and J usage is TRBJ2-1; tentatively, D is TRBD1 or TRBD2 (6 bases each). The CDR3 runs to 14 residues. V lost 0 bases and J 7 bases, leaving 11 bases between the germline ends. From germline, CDR1 is SGHRS and CDR2 YFSETQ. The CDR3 spells CASSLDRAGNEQFF. CDR3 bases: TGCGCCAGCAGCTTGGACAGGGCGGGGAATGAGCAGTTCTTC.

The chain employs TRBV6-1 and TRBJ2-3; D is unresolved. The CDR3 has 12 amino acids. Trimming cost V 11 bases and J 3 bases, with 12 bases left between them. Looked up from germline, CDR1 is MNHNS and CDR2 is SASEGT. The CDR3 sequence is CAGMGWTDTQYF. CDR3 in DNA: TGTGCCGGCATGGGGTGGACAGATACGCAGTATTTT.

This chain joins TRBV14 and TRBJ2-7; the D gene is possibly TRBD1 (6 bases). Per the germline V gene, CDR1 is SGHDN and CDR2 is FVKESK. The CDR3 is 16 residues long. V was cut by 6 bases and J by 2 bases, with 20 bases left in between. This CDR3 reads CASSPAGQGSPYEQYF. In DNA, the CDR3 is TGTGCCAGCAGTCCAGCAGGGCAGGGGAGTCCCTACGAGCAGTACTTC.

The sample holds many counts of this clonotype. This chain joins TRBV20-1 and TRBJ2-3; 7 bases are a match to TRBD2. The CDR3 sequence is 16 residues long. J was trimmed by 4 bases and V by 4 bases; bases with no gene match: 14. In germline, CDR1 is DFQATT, CDR2 SNEGSKA (reference sequence). CDR3 in amino acids: CSANPRTRIPADTQYF. DNA of the CDR3: TGCAGTGCTAATCCCCGGACTAGGATCCCGGCAGATACGCAGTATTTT.

This rearrangement joins TRBV7-2 to TRBJ2-3; the D is unclear. Trimming took 6 bases from V and 2 from J, leaving 6 bases between them. The germline CDR1 and CDR2 sequences are SGHTA and FQGNSA. The CDR3 is 12 residues long. CDR3 sequence: CASSRHTDTQYF. The CDR3 DNA reads as TGTGCCAGCAGTAGACACACAGATACGCAGTATTTT. Full variable domain (rest looked up from reference TRBV7-2 and TRBJ2-3): GAGVSQSPSNKVTEKGKDVELRCDPISGHTALYWYRQSLGQGLEFLIYFQGNSAPDKSGLPSDRFSAERTGGSVSTLTIQRTQQEDSAVYLCASSRHTDTQYFGPGTRLTVL.